What follows describes a single T cell receptor beta chain. As to treatment: oral pan-JAK inhibitor, 5-10 mg twice daily. The sequencing template was cDNA reverse transcribed from extracted RNA. Clones were sequenced by immunoSEQ multiplex PCR, and TCRdb holds only the in-frame ones, with some missing. The table has hundreds of thousands of clones, approximately 72% seen once. The CDR3 contains 12 residues. CDR1 ENHRY and CDR2 SYGVKD come from the germline V gene. V was cut by 10 bases and J by 0 bases, with 9 bases left in between. The sample comes from a study of CD8+ T cells in alopecia areata. This clonotype was sampled from a human donor with alopecia areata. The V call is TRBV10-3, the J call TRBJ1-1; D remains ambiguous. This material consisted of CD4+ T cells sorted from blood, taken at week 44, from a patient treated with tofacitinib. The CDR3 protein is CASATMNTEAFF. The CDR3 DNA reads TGTGCCAGTGCGACCATGAACACTGAAGCTTTCTTT.